This entry describes one T cell receptor (beta chain). The specificity of this receptor is unknown. Base qualities were left out, and no much larger clone turns up one base away. The source of the sample is a study of OX40 agonist ivuxolimab in advanced cancers. Background on the whole study: The costimulatory receptor OX40 (CD134) was targeted by ivuxolimab, a fully human IgG2 agonistic monoclonal antibody. Intravenous ivuxolimab was administered to patients every 2 weeks at six dose levels: 0.01, 0.1, 0.3, 1.5, 3 and 10 mg/kg. Patients were allowed to have had prior anti-PD-1, anti-PD-L1 or anti-CTLA-4 therapy, and approximately 43% of the dose-escalation patients had previously received checkpoint inhibitors. The point of sequencing TCRbeta in the periphery was to test whether ivuxolimab changed TCR sequence diversity and drove clonal T-cell expansion. The paper reports the monotherapy dose-escalation portion (N of about 52 patients) of the phase I ivuxolimab trial. Of the approximately 50 dose-escalation patients, hepatocellular carcinoma was present in about 20, melanoma in roughly 15, renal cell carcinoma in 9 and head and neck cancer in 9. Partial responses occurred in three dose-escalation patients: two with cutaneous melanoma and one with hepatocellular carcinoma. In the dose-escalation cohort, roughly 80% of patients were male, and the mean age was about 55 years, with a range of about 20 to 79.

Study-wide findings and limitations: After ivuxolimab, expanded clones were on average more numerous among CD8+ T cells than among CD4+ T cells. At doses of 0.1 to 3.0 mg/kg, clonal expansion of both CD4+ and CD8+ blood T cells was observed from baseline to week 6. In the 0.1-3.0 mg/kg groups, partial responders were among the patients with the lowest normalized peripheral clonal expansion, particularly in CD8+ T cells. Low levels of normalized T-cell clonal expansion were also seen in some patients who did not respond. The antigen specificity of the clonally expanded peripheral T cells was not determined.

Genomic DNA was isolated from the sorted cells so that the TCRbeta CDR3 region could be sequenced. The immunoSEQ Assay was used for sequencing of TCRbeta CDR3 regions. This is the immuneACCESS table as TCRdb keeps it, with only in-frame sequences that have V and J called. A part of the clones is gone; compared with another copy, unresolved V genes explain less than half, and the rest is unexplained. In this sample the table shows roughly 68,000 clones, around 86% of which occur a single time. 8% to 10% of the sample belongs to the ten largest clones. Per the germline V gene (reference sequence), SGHNT is the CDR1 and YYREEE is the CDR2. Inclusive of the bounding cysteine and phenylalanine, the CDR3 is 14 residues long. Only CDR3 DNA remains: 42 bases, in frame from the first base. V is reduced by 4 bases and J by 1 base, leaving a spacing of 11 bases between them. The trial excluded patients who had a history of autoimmune disease or who were on systemic immunosuppression. In every dose cohort, peripheral blood was drawn for TCR sequencing at baseline, cycle 4 day 1, and cycle 7 day 1. The samples were drawn from a first-in-human, open-label, multicenter phase I dose-escalation trial of ivuxolimab. The trial enrolled adults with locally advanced or metastatic head and neck squamous cell, hepatocellular, melanoma or renal cell carcinoma. Before TCR sequencing, CD4+ and CD8+ T cells were separately sorted from peripheral blood.

The TCR originated in an adult with an advanced solid tumor such as melanoma, head and neck, liver or kidney cancer. The specimen comprised CD4+ or CD8+ T cells sorted from blood, sampled in a trial of the OX40 agonist ivuxolimab. The rearrangement combines TRBV5-4 with TRBJ1-1; the D gene is unclear. The CDR3 loop reads CASSIPDGNTEAFF. The DNA is as follows: TGTGCCAGCAGCATACCCGACGGGAACACTGAAGCTTTCTTT.